This T cell receptor beta chain emerged from a study of response to subunit inactivated influenza vaccine. MiXCR was run by TCRdb on the RT-PCR reads, yielding one entry per CDR3 protein. Here the sample spans under 850,000 distinct CDR3 sequences, around 20% being singletons. In this sample, this clonotype turned up many times. From germline, CDR1 is DFQATT and CDR2 SNEGSKA (reference sequence). V was clipped by 1 base and J by 0 bases; unmatched bases: 11. This CDR3 spans 18 amino acids. This clonotype was obtained from a man aged 50 or older who received an inactivated influenza vaccine. The sample consisted of PBMCs from blood, taken around 5 days after vaccination. This chain links TRBV20-1 with TRBJ2-7; 11 nucleotides match TRBD2. The CDR3 reads CSARGLLAGGPSSYEQYF. CDR3 nucleotide sequence: TGCAGTGCTAGAGGTCTCCTAGCGGGAGGCCCAAGCTCCTACGAGCAGTACTTC.